The 18 T cell receptor beta chains reported below all come from one sample, sequenced in a study of Ad26.COV2.S vaccination and SARS-CoV-2 variants. Treatment of the sample: over 15 received Ad26.COV2.S at low or high dose, single or two shots; several received placebo; per-sample allocation not given. Day 63 after the first vaccine or placebo injection was the time point for sampling. Clones were read by immunoSEQ multiplex PCR, and TCRdb kept only the in-frame ones, dropping some. The sample holds about 350,000 clones, about 89% seen once. Specimen: peripheral blood, collected in a trial of Ad26.COV2.S vaccine versus placebo. These receptors all stem from a person aged 18-65 years who received the Ad26.COV2.S COVID-19 vaccine or a placebo.

The V call is TRBV7-2, the J call TRBJ2-1, with 9 bases lining up with TRBD2. Trimming at V came to 4 bases and at J to 8 bases, leaving 9 bases not matched to a gene. The CDR3 covers 15 residues. Germline CDR1 is SGHTA and CDR2 is FQGNSA. CDR3 in amino acids: CASSSTSGGLYEQFF. Here the CDR3 DNA reads TGTGCCAGCAGCTCCACCAGCGGGGGGTTATATGAGCAGTTCTTC.

The chain is built from TRBV10-1 and TRBJ1-1; no clear D gene. The CDR3 totals 12 residues. Trimming shortened V by 3 bases and J by 4 bases, and 6 bases separated the two germline ends. CDR1 and CDR2 from the germline V gene are WNHNN and SYGVQD (reference sequence). The CDR3 is CASSDRSTEAFF. The CDR3, as DNA: TGCGCCAGCAGTGATCGGTCCACTGAAGCTTTCTTT.

The chain is built from TRBV9 and TRBJ1-4; D gene ambiguous. This CDR3 is built from 16 residues. V lost 4 bases and J 0 bases, leaving 13 bases between the germline ends. CDR1 is SGDLS, CDR2 YYNGEE, per germline. The CDR3 DNA sequence: TGTGCCAGCAGCCGCGAGGGTAGCGCAACTAATGAAAAACTGTTTTTT. Amino acid sequence: CASSREGSATNEKLFF. Full variable domain (rest looked up from reference TRBV9 and TRBJ1-4): DSGVTQTPKHLITATGQRVTLRCSPRSGDLSVYWYQQSLDQGLQFLIQYYNGEERAKGNILERFSAQQFPDLHSELNLSSLELGDSALYFCASSREGSATNEKLFFGSGTQLSVL.

The chain links TRBV28 to TRBJ1-2; D might be TRBD1 (6 bases). The CDR3 consists of 14 residues. V lost 6 bases and J lost 2, with 13 bases in between. Germline values: CDR1 MDHEN, CDR2 SYDVKM. In DNA form, the CDR3 reads TGTGCCAGCAGACCCGGGACAACCAACTATGGCTACACCTTC. As protein: CASRPGTTNYGYTF.

The J gene is TRBJ1-1, the V gene TRBV6-1; D remains unclear. CDR1 and CDR2 from the germline V gene are MNHNS and SASEGT. The CDR3 is 15 residues long. Between the trimmed V and J ends, which lost 0 bases and 4 bases, there was a span of 12 bases. The CDR3 nucleotides read TGTGCCAGCAGTGAAGCGACGGGAGAGGGCACTGAAGCTTTCTTT. Protein sequence: CASSEATGEGTEAFF.

This chain uses TRBV7-2 with TRBJ1-6; D is uncertain. The CDR3 consists of 14 residues. Germline values: CDR1 SGHTA, CDR2 FQGNSA. The V and J ends lost 1 base and 6 bases respectively, with 7 bases between them. The CDR3 is CASSLGAFNSPLHF. Here the CDR3 DNA reads TGTGCCAGCAGCTTAGGGGCCTTTAATTCACCCCTCCACTTT.

This clone was detected once. The rearrangement joins TRBV28 to TRBJ1-5, with no clear D. CDR3 length: 13 amino acids. With 5 bases removed from V and 1 base from J, the gap between germline ends came to 6 bases. The germline gives CDR1 MDHEN, CDR2 SYDVKM. CDR3 residues: CASSADSNQPQHF. The CDR3, as DNA: TGTGCCAGCAGTGCGGACAGCAATCAGCCCCAGCATTTT.

The chain uses TRBV7-9 and TRBJ2-5; the match to TRBD1 covers 8 bases. V shed 5 bases and J 7 bases; nucleotides not matched to a gene: 6. CDR1 is SEHNR and CDR2 is FQNEAQ in the germline V gene (reference sequence). The CDR3 runs 13 residues. The CDR3 spells CASSPRTGRTQYF. CDR3 DNA sequence: TGTGCCAGCAGCCCAAGGACAGGGAGGACCCAGTACTTC.

The gene calls are TRBV19 and TRBJ2-1; maybe TRBD2 (5 bases). Germline V gene data show CDR1 as LNHDA and CDR2 as SQIVND (reference sequence). CDR3 size: 17 residues. The V and J ends lost 1 base and 0 bases respectively, with 13 bases between them. CDR3 sequence: CASSIGWTSSSYNEQFF. In nucleotides, the CDR3 is TGTGCCAGTAGTATAGGATGGACTTCCAGCTCCTACAATGAGCAGTTCTTC.

The J gene is TRBJ2-7, the V gene TRBV6-5, with 9 bases that match TRBD1. J was trimmed by 12 bases and V by 6 bases; bases with no gene match: 3. The CDR3 runs 10 residues. From germline, CDR1 is MNHEY and CDR2 SVGAGI. The CDR3 nucleotides are TGTGCCAGCAGGGGACAGGGTTTGTACTTC. Its protein is CASRGQGLYF.

The chain is built from TRBV2 and TRBJ2-7; D is ambiguous. Trimming removed 3 bases from V and 7 bases from J, with 7 bases in between. Germline CDR1 reads SNHLY; CDR2 reads FYNNEI. This CDR3 has 11 amino acids. The CDR3 reads CASSDPREQYF. The CDR3 nucleotides are TGTGCCAGCAGTGATCCAAGGGAGCAGTACTTC.

This chain uses TRBV6-5 with TRBJ2-2, with 9 bases matching TRBD1. CDR1 and CDR2 from the germline V gene are MNHEY and SVGAGI. V shed 4 bases, J shed 3 bases, and the junction held 6 bases outside the gene matches. The CDR3 extends over 16 amino acids. CDR3 protein: CASSWKQGADTGELFF. CDR3 DNA sequence: TGTGCCAGCAGTTGGAAACAGGGGGCTGACACCGGGGAGCTGTTTTTT.

This chain connects TRBV28 to TRBJ2-7; D could derive from TRBD1 or TRBD2 (6 bases each). Germline values: CDR1 MDHEN, CDR2 SYDVKM. V was cut by 5 bases and J by 5 bases, with 22 bases left in between. The CDR3 covers 16 residues. DNA for the CDR3: TGTGCCAGCAGTCCCGCAGGGGAGGAGCCGGTGGACGAGCAGTACTTC. Translation gives CASSPAGEEPVDEQYF.

V gene TRBV28 combines with J gene TRBJ2-7; D is tentatively TRBD1 or TRBD2 (7 bases each). The V gene's germline CDR1 is MDHEN and CDR2 SYDVKM. The CDR3 is made up of 17 amino acids. The V end lost 2 bases, the J end lost 4 bases, and 21 bases lay between the germline ends. CDR3 in amino acids: CASSLVGRGQSLYEQYF. As DNA, the CDR3 is TGTGCCAGCAGTTTAGTGGGGAGGGGACAGTCCCTTTACGAGCAGTACTTC.

The chain has TRBV19 and TRBJ2-1, with 9 bases identical to TRBD2. V was clipped by 2 bases and J by 5 bases; unmatched bases: 4. Per germline, CDR1 LNHDA and CDR2 SQIVND (reference sequence). CDR3 size: 15 residues. CDR3 loop: CASSISLAGHNEQFF. The CDR3 DNA follows: TGTGCCAGTAGTATATCACTAGCGGGCCACAATGAGCAGTTCTTC.

This chain uses TRBV27 with TRBJ1-1; unclear D gene. The germline CDR1 and CDR2 sequences are MNHEY and SMNVEV (reference sequence). This CDR3 contains 13 residues. V was cut by 10 bases and J by 4 bases, with 16 bases left in between. The CDR3 bases are TGTGCCACCACCTCCCCGGGAGGCACTGAAGCTTTCTTT. Residues: CATTSPGGTEAFF.

J is TRBJ2-5 and V is TRBV7-3; D not certain. V was cut by 0 bases and J by 5 bases, with 7 bases left in between. The CDR3 sequence is 13 residues long. CDR1 and CDR2 (germline): SGHTA, FQGTGA. The CDR3 DNA reads as TGTGCCAGCAGCTTAACCGGTATGGAGACCCAGTACTTC. As protein: CASSLTGMETQYF.

The rearrangement links TRBV27 to TRBJ2-1; D call uncertain. CDR1 is MNHEY and CDR2 is SMNVEV in the germline V gene (reference sequence). Deletions cut 6 bases from V and 0 bases from J, with 12 bases between. This CDR3 spans 15 amino acids. The CDR3 DNA follows: TGTGCCAGCAGCCTATGGGGTAGCTCCTACAATGAGCAGTTCTTC. Protein product: CASSLWGSSYNEQFF.